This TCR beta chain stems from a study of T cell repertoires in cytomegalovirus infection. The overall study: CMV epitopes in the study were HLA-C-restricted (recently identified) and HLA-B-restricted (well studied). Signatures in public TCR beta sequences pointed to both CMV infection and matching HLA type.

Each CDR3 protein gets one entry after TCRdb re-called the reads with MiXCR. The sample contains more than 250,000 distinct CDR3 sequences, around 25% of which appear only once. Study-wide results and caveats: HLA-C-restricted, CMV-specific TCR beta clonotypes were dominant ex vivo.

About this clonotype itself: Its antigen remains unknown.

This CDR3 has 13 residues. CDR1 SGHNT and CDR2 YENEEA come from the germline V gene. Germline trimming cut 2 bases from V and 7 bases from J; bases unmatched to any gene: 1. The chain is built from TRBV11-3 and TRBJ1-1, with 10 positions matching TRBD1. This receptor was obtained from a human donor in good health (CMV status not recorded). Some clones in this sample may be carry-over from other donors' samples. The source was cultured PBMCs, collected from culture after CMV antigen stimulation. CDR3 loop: CASSLRDRGEAFF. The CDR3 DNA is TGTGCCAGCAGCTTAAGGGACAGGGGTGAAGCTTTCTTT.